This TCR beta chain derives from a study of blood T cell repertoires in COVID-19. Study summary: Sites in the United States, Italy and Spain provided acute and convalescent COVID-19 samples. PBMCs, B-cell-depleted T cells, or T cells provided the cDNA or gDNA that made up the material.

Authors' processing steps: Cell counts per sample came from amplifying reference gene primers. The table came from immunoSEQ multiplex PCR; TCRdb's copy has only in-frame clones and leaves some out. Clone size and the V and J calls come from that table; the DNA yielded D and trimming. The table has some 250,000 clones, about 88% seen once. V was clipped by 3 bases and J by 4 bases, with 15 bases between them. The CDR3 spans 16 residues. Germline V gives CDR1 SEHNR, CDR2 FQNEAQ (reference sequence). Material: peripheral blood. The receptor was isolated from a middle-aged woman who had recovered from COVID-19. J is TRBJ2-2 and V is TRBV7-9, with a possible D match to TRBD2 (5 bases). In DNA, the CDR3 is TGTGCCAGCAGCTTCGTCATGGGGAGTGGCACCGGGGAGCTGTTTTTT. This gives the protein CASSFVMGSGTGELFF.